The 24 T cell receptor beta chains below were found in one sample sequenced in a study of quantifying T cell responses using KT2 cells. On the study more broadly: Reverse transcription used primers in the TCR alpha and beta constant regions.

Each cDNA got a UMI-containing oligo ligated at its 3' end. An equimolar mix of RC1.1 and RC1.2 primed the beta chain across TRBC1 and TRBC2. TCRdb reprocessed the UMI-ligation and nested PCR reads via MiXCR and lists one record per CDR3 protein. This sample yields some 50,000 distinct CDR3 sequences, of which 11% are seen a single time; 10% belongs to the top ten. Sequenced material: PBMCs spiked with cells of the T cell clone KT2. The receptors shown here come from a human donor.

The chain is built from TRBV27 and TRBJ1-2; D not resolved. The germline V gene encodes CDR1 MNHEY and CDR2 SMNVEV (reference sequence). The V end lost 2 bases, the J end lost 3 bases, and 16 bases lay between the germline ends. The CDR3 extends over 16 amino acids. CDR3 bases: TGTGCCAGCAGTTTAAAGGGAGGACGGACTGACTATGGCTACACCTTC. This sequence encodes CASSLKGGRTDYGYTF.

The V gene is TRBV2, the J gene TRBJ2-5; D is perhaps TRBD1 or TRBD2 (5 bases each). The germline gives CDR1 SNHLY, CDR2 FYNNEI. The CDR3 consists of 15 residues. V gave up 6 bases and J gave up 9 bases, with 23 bases separating them. The CDR3: CASSPSYGARGAQYF. In nucleotides, the CDR3 is TGTGCCAGCAGCCCTTCATACGGGGCCCGAGGGGCCCAGTACTTC. The variable domain in full, with the rest retrieved from reference TRBV2 and TRBJ2-5, is EPEVTQTPSHQVTQMGQEVILRCVPISNHLYFYWYRQILGQKVEFLVSFYNNEISEKSEIFDDQFSVERPDGSNFTLKIRSTKLEDSAMYFCASSPSYGARGAQYFGPGTRLLVL.

The chain carries TRBV2 and TRBJ2-3; the D is unclear. The CDR3 is made up of 12 amino acids. V lost 4 bases and J lost 6, with 8 bases in between. Germline V lookup: CDR1 SNHLY, CDR2 FYNNEI. The CDR3 region is CASSAGGDTQYF. DNA for the CDR3: TGTGCCAGCAGTGCGGGTGGGGATACGCAGTATTTT.

This clonotype was counted between two and nine times. The gene calls are TRBV11-2 and TRBJ1-2; 10 nucleotides line up with TRBD1. This CDR3 has 16 amino acids. The trim removed 5 bases at V and 5 bases at J, leaving 11 bases unmatched. Germline V CDR1 and CDR2: SGHAT, FQNNGV. The chain's CDR3 is CASSRRPGTGVYGYTF. CDR3 bases: TGTGCCAGCAGCCGCAGACCCGGGACAGGGGTTTATGGCTACACCTTC.

The sample holds a few counts of this clonotype. V usage is TRBV11-2 and J usage is TRBJ2-3; D unclear. Per the germline V gene, CDR1 is SGHAT and CDR2 is FQNNGV. Deletions cut 0 bases from V and 0 bases from J, with 10 bases between. The CDR3 is made up of 16 amino acids. This CDR3 reads CASSLEGDVSTDTQYF. CDR3 nucleotide sequence: TGTGCCAGCAGCTTAGAAGGCGACGTAAGCACAGATACGCAGTATTTT.

The table lists this clonotype with many counts. The chain couples TRBV20-1 to TRBJ2-6, with TRBD1 identical over 10 bases. V dropped 4 bases and J dropped 0; count of bases not matched to a gene: 12. The CDR3 is 19 residues long. CDR1 is DFQATT and CDR2 is SNEGSKA in the germline V gene (reference sequence). The chain's CDR3 is CSATGDRGRRNSGANVLTF. The CDR3 DNA follows: TGCAGTGCTACCGGGGACAGGGGCCGACGCAACTCTGGGGCCAACGTCCTGACTTTC.

This clonotype occurred many times. The gene calls are TRBV7-9 and TRBJ2-5; D perhaps matches TRBD2 (8 bases). The CDR3 extends over 16 amino acids. Germline-derived CDR1 and CDR2 are SEHNR and FQNEAQ (reference sequence). Trimming pared 4 bases from V and 3 bases from J, leaving 18 bases between. The CDR3 DNA reads TGTGCCAGCAGCTCCCACGGGAGGGACAGCAAAGAGACCCAGTACTTC. This translates into CASSSHGRDSKETQYF.

This clonotype was found a few times. The chain combines TRBV10-1 with TRBJ2-1; weak D call: TRBD2 (6 bases). From germline, CDR1 is WNHNN and CDR2 SYGVQD (reference sequence). The CDR3 loop spans 14 amino acids. Trimming took off 5 bases at V and 8 bases at J, with 16 bases between the two ends. In nucleotides, the CDR3 is TGCGCCAGCAGTTTCGGGGGACCCCGAGATGAGCAGTTCTTC. Translated: CASSFGGPRDEQFF.

The chain is built from TRBV6-1 and TRBJ2-3; no clear D. The CDR3 extends over 16 amino acids. Per germline, CDR1 MNHNS and CDR2 SASEGT. V lost 0 bases and J 2 bases, leaving 12 bases between the germline ends. The CDR3 protein is CASSEARRQLTDTQYF. In DNA, the CDR3 is TGTGCCAGCAGTGAAGCTCGGCGGCAGCTCACAGATACGCAGTATTTT.

The chain links TRBV6-5 to TRBJ2-2, with 12 nucleotides matching TRBD2. V lost 6 bases to trimming and J lost 6 bases; unmatched junction nucleotides: 14. The CDR3 is made up of 18 amino acids. From germline, CDR1 is MNHEY and CDR2 SVGAGI. The CDR3 region is CASRSPALAGGRAGELFF. CDR3 in DNA: TGTGCCAGCAGGTCCCCGGCACTAGCGGGAGGAAGGGCCGGGGAGCTGTTTTTT.

The chain is built from TRBV29-1 and TRBJ2-7; 9 bases are a match to TRBD1. Germline V gives CDR1 SQVTM, CDR2 ANQGSEA. The CDR3 sequence is 13 residues long. Trimming took 6 bases from V and 5 from J; bases not matched to a gene: 8. Here the CDR3 DNA reads TGCAGCGTGACTACCGGGACAGGGAACGAGCAGTACTTC. This translates into CSVTTGTGNEQYF.

This clonotype was detected only a few times. The rearrangement joins TRBV2 to TRBJ1-1; D is unclear. The germline CDR1 and CDR2 sequences are SNHLY and FYNNEI. The CDR3 is made up of 16 amino acids. With 5 bases removed from V and 0 bases from J, the gap between germline ends came to 16 bases. The CDR3 DNA sequence: TGTGCCAGCAGTCGGGGAGGTAGGGCCATGAACACTGAAGCTTTCTTT. Translated, it gives CASSRGGRAMNTEAFF.

The chain combines TRBV29-1 with TRBJ1-5; D remains ambiguous. The V gene lost 6 bases and the J gene lost 3 bases, with 6 bases spanning the gap. From germline, CDR1 is SQVTM and CDR2 ANQGSEA. The CDR3 sequence is 11 residues long. In DNA, the CDR3 is TGCAGCGTCGGTAACAATCAGCCCCAGCATTTT. Translated, it gives CSVGNNQPQHF.

The sample holds many counts of this clonotype. The rearrangement joins TRBV5-5 to TRBJ2-7; TRBD1 aligns across 7 bases. Germline V gene sequence: CDR1 SGHKS, CDR2 YYEKEE (reference sequence). The CDR3 consists of 14 residues. V dropped 4 bases and J dropped 2; count of bases not matched to a gene: 6. The CDR3 DNA is TGTGCCAGCAGCGAGGGGGCGCGGGCCTACGAGCAGTACTTC. Translated, it gives CASSEGARAYEQYF. The full variable domain, in which reference TRBV5-5 and TRBJ2-7 provide the parts outside the CDR3, is DAGVTQSPTHLIKTRGQQVTLRCSPISGHKSVSWYQQVLGQGPQFIFQYYEKEERGRGNFPDRFSARQFPNYSSELNVNALLLGDSALYLCASSEGARAYEQYFGPGTRLTVT.

This sequence joins TRBV11-2 and TRBJ1-2, with TRBD1 identical over 7 bases. CDR3 length: 15 residues. The germline CDR1 and CDR2 sequences are SGHAT and FQNNGV. V lost 4 bases and J lost 0; bases outside the gene matches: 5. CDR3 coding DNA: TGTGCCAGCAGCTCACCCAGGGGGTCTAACTATGGCTACACCTTC. This codes for CASSSPRGSNYGYTF.

Concerning this clonotype: A much larger clone lies one base from this, so it may be a read error. J is TRBJ2-2 and V is TRBV24-1; the D gene is possibly TRBD1 (6 bases). The germline V gene encodes CDR1 KGHDR and CDR2 SFDVKD. This CDR3 region has 18 residues. The chain's CDR3 is CASSDSTKWGLNTGELFF. The CDR3, as DNA: TGTGCCTCCAGTGATTCCACCAAGTGGGGGCTAAACACCGGGGAGCTGTTTTTT.

The V and J genes are TRBV20-1 and TRBJ1-6, with a weak D call TRBD1 (6 bases). The CDR3 loop spans 13 amino acids. Trimming pared 5 bases from V and 7 bases from J, leaving 12 bases between. Germline-derived CDR1 and CDR2 are DFQATT and SNEGSKA (reference sequence). This chain's CDR3 is CSALGTTNSPLHF. CDR3 nucleotides: TGCAGTGCTTTAGGGACAACCAATTCACCCCTCCACTTT.

The rearrangement uses TRBV5-1 and TRBJ2-3, with D unclear. The CDR3 is 14 residues long. The germline V and J ends were trimmed by 4 bases and 2 bases, with 11 bases remaining between them. Germline loops: CDR1 SGHRS, CDR2 YFSETQ. The CDR3 nucleotides are TGCGCCAGCAGCCCCGGATCCTACACAGATACGCAGTATTTT. It translates to CASSPGSYTDTQYF.

This clonotype has a handful of counts. The chain uses TRBV20-1 and TRBJ2-1; a possible D gene is TRBD2 (5 bases). Germline lookup yields CDR1 DFQATT and CDR2 SNEGSKA (reference sequence). Deletions cut 3 bases from V and 2 bases from J, with 14 bases between. This CDR3 is built from 15 residues. The CDR3, as DNA: TGCAGTGCTAGCGAGGGAGCCGGGGCCTACAATGAGCAGTTCTTC. This gives the protein CSASEGAGAYNEQFF.

J is TRBJ2-1 and V is TRBV11-2, with TRBD2 identical over 7 bases. There are 19 residues in the CDR3. Germline lookup yields CDR1 SGHAT and CDR2 FQNNGV. V gave up 5 bases and J gave up 0 bases; unmatched junction bases: 16. The CDR3 here is CASSAGSGSSISSYNEQFF. CDR3 in DNA: TGTGCCAGCAGCGCTGGTAGCGGGTCAAGTATTAGCTCCTACAATGAGCAGTTCTTC.

The sample holds one count of this clonotype. The chain is built from TRBV5-1 and TRBJ1-1, with D perhaps TRBD1 (5 bases). CDR1 is SGHRS, CDR2 YFSETQ, per germline. The CDR3 is made up of 15 amino acids. The ends were cut back, 0 bases at V and 6 bases at J, with 15 bases in the middle. The CDR3 region is CASSLAWDGASEAFF. CDR3 nucleotide sequence: TGCGCCAGCAGCTTGGCCTGGGACGGGGCCTCTGAAGCTTTCTTT.

J is TRBJ1-5 and V is TRBV30, with TRBD1 identical over 8 bases. J was trimmed by 0 bases and V by 3 bases; bases with no gene match: 10. The length of the CDR3 is 17 residues. Per germline, CDR1 GTSNPN and CDR2 SVGIG (reference sequence). DNA for the CDR3: TGTGCCTGGAGCGGCAGGGGGCCTCTGGCTAGCAATCAGCCCCAGCATTTT. It yields the protein CAWSGRGPLASNQPQHF.

The rearrangement uses TRBV3-1 and TRBJ2-5, with D unclear. Trimming took off 4 bases at V and 0 bases at J, with 9 bases between the two ends. Germline CDR1 LGHDT, CDR2 YNNKEL (reference sequence). This CDR3 spans 14 amino acids. The CDR3 sequence: CASSRLGYQETQYF. The CDR3 nucleotides read TGTGCCAGCAGCCGATTGGGTTACCAAGAGACCCAGTACTTC.

This sequence joins TRBV7-9 and TRBJ1-2; D possibly corresponds to TRBD1 (5 bases). The CDR3 consists of 15 residues. Per the germline V gene, CDR1 is SEHNR and CDR2 is FQNEAQ (reference sequence). V lost 4 bases and J 5 bases, leaving 17 bases between the germline ends. CDR3 sequence reads: CASSSRRQGAYGYTF. The CDR3 DNA is TGTGCCAGCAGCTCGCGGCGCCAGGGCGCTTATGGCTACACCTTC.